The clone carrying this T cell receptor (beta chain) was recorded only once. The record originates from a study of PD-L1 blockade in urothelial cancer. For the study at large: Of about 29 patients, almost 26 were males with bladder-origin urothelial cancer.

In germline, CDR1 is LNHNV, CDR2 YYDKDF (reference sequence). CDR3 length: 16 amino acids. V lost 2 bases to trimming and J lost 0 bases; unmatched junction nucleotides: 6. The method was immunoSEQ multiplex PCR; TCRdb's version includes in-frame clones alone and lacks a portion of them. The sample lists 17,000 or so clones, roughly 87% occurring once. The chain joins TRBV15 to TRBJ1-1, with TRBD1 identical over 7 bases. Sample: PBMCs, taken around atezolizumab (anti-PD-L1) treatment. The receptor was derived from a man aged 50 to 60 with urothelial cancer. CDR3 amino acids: CATSRPDRTMNTEAFF. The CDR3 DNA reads TGTGCCACCAGCAGACCGGACAGGACGATGAACACTGAAGCTTTCTTT.